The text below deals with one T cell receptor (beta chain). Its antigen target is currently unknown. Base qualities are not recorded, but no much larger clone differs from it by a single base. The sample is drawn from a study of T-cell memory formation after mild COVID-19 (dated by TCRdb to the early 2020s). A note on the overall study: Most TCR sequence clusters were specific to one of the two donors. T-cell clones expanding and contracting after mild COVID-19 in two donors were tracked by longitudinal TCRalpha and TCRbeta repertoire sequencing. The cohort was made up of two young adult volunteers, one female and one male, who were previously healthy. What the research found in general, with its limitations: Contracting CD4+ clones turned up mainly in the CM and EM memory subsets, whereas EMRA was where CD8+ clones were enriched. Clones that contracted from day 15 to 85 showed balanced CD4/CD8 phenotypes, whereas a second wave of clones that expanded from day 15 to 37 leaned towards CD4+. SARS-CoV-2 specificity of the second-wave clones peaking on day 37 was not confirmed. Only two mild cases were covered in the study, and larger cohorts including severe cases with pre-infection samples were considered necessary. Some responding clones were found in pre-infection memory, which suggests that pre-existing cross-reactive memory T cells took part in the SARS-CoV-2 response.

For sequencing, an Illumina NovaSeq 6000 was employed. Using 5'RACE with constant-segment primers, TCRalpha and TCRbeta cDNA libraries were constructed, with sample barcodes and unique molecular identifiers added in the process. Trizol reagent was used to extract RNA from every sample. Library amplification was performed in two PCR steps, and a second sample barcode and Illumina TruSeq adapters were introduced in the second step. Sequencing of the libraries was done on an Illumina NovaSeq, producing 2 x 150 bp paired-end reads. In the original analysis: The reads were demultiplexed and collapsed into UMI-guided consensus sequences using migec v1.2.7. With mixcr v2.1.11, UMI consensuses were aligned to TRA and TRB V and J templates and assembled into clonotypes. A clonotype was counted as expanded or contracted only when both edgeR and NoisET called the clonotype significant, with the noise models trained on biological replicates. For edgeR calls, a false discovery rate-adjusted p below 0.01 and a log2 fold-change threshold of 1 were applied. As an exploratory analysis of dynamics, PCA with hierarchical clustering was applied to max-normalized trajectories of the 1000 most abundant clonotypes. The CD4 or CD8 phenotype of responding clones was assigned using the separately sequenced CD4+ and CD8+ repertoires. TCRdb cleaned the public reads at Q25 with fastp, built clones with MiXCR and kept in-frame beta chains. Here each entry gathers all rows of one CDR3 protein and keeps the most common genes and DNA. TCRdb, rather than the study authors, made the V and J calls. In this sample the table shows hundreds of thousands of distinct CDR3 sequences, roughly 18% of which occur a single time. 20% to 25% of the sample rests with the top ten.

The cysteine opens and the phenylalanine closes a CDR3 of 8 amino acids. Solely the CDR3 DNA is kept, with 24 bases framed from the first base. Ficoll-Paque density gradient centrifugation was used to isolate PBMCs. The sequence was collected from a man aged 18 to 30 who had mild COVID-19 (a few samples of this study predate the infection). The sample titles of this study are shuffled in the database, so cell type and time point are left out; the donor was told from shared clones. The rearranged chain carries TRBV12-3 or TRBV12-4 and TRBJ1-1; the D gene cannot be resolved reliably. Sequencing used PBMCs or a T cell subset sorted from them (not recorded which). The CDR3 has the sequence CDTRPAFF. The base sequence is TGTGACACCCGCCCGGCTTTCTTT.